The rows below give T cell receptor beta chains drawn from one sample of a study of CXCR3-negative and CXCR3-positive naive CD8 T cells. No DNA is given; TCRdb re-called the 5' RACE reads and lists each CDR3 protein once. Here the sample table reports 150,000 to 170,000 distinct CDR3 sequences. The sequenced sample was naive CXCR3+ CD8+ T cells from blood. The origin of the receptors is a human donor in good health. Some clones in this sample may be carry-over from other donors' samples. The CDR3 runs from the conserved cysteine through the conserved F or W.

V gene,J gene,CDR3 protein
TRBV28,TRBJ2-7,CASRTNRGLYEQYF
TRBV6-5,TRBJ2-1,CASSYNPTGEQFF
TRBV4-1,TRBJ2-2,CASSHVLGGTGELFF
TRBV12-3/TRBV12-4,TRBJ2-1,CASSLSGLAGDEQFF
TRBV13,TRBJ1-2,CASSEPTGDGYTF
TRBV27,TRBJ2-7,CASSAGGLTIYEQYF
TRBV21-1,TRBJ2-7,CASSKDPPLGQGSAYEQYF
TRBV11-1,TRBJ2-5,CASSLGTGAETQYF
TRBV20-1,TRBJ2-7,CSASGGTVLTYEQYF
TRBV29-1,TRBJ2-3,CSVVLAGGKDTQYF
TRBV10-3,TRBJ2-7,CAISSGLAGEQYF
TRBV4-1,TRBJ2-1,CASSPRGRDLRAYNEQFF
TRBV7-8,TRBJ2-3,CASSLGQNTDTQYF
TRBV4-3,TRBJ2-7,CASSQYRGGYEQYF
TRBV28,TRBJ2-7,CASRDRDWSYHEQYF
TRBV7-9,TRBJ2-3,CASSPSWGGSTDTQYF
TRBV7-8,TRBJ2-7,CASRLGGLWEQYF
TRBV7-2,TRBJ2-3,CASSLVIAGTDTQYF
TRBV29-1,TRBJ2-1,CGVGGGPYNEQFF
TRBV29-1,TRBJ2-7,CSVEAGGGEQYF
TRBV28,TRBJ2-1,CASSLAGSDEQFF
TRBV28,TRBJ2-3,CASSWTGSTDTQYF
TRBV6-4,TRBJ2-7,CASSDSSLQGQSSYEQYF
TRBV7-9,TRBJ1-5,CASSFGSGSGSNQPQHF
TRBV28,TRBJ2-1,CASSLRLAGAEQFF
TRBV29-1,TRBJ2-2,CSVEDIGGELFF
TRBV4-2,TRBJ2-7,CASSQGTGGSYEQYF
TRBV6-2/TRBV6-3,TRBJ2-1,CASRRGAGLSYNEQFF
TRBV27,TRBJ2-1,CASSPSYNEQFF
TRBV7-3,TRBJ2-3,CASSDGTSGSTDTQYF
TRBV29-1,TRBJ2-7,CSVEVDRSGSYEQYF
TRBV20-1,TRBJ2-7,CSAKRVYEQYF
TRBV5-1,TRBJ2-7,CASSLRNAGGPYERYF
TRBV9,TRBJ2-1,CASRPGTGGVDEQFF
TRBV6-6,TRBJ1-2,CASSYSAGGVDGYTF
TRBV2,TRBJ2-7,CASRVTSGRPEQYF
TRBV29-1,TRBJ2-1,CSGQKQGPEQFF
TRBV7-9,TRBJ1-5,CASSFRDTGPQHF
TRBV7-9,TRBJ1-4,CASTGLNEKLFF
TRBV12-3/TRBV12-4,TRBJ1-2,CASSTRTGNYGYTF
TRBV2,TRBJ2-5,CASSEVPLGQGDGETQYF
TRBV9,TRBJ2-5,CASSAGFQETQYF
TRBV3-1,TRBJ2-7,CASAPVSSAYEQYF
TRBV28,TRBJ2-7,CASSFPSGQATYEQYF
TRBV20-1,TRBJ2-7,CSARPLDAGLVYEQYF
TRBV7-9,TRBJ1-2,CASSLVVTNYGYTF
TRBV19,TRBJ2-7,CASSMSQSYEQYF
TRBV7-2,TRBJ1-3,CASSPDRGTGNTIYF
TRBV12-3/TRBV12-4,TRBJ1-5,CASSATLQRNQPQHF
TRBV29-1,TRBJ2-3,CSTWTSTDTQYF
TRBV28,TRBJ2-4,CASSLMERFDAKNIQYF
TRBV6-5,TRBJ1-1,CASSSPGQGTGAFF
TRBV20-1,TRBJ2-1,CSARTSGDYNEQFF
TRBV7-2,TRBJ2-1,CASSLIWDPYNEQFF